Sequencing of this T cell receptor (beta chain) was carried out in a study of somatic mutations in cytotoxic T cells in rheumatoid arthritis. Whole-study findings and limits: An increase in CD8+ clonality with age was seen in rheumatoid arthritis patients but not in healthy controls.

This table comes from immunoSEQ multiplex PCR, and its TCRdb copy is limited to in-frame clones, with some not included. The sample includes some 2,500 clones, approximately 84% of them seen just once. Details on this clone: No antigen is known for it.

The clonotype was recovered from an adult with rheumatoid arthritis. Sequencing was performed on CD8+ T cells sorted from blood.

The CDR3 DNA follows: TGTGCCAGCGAAGAGGCAGACTCCTACGAGCAGTACTTC. Protein sequence: CASEEADSYEQYF. J is TRBJ2-7 and V is TRBV6-1; D call uncertain. The germline CDR1 and CDR2 sequences are MNHNS and SASEGT. The V gene lost 8 bases and the J gene lost 0 bases, with 11 bases spanning the gap. The length of the CDR3 is 13 residues.